Described below is a single T cell receptor beta chain sequence and its context. The antigen is unknown. These data originate in a study of cytomegalovirus exposure and HLA in healthy donors. Study background: T cells numbering around 180 million yielded around 120 million unique TCR beta sequences in an earlier analysis. Genotyping showed roughly 83% of over 350 donors falling in the Caucasian-associated ancestry cluster.

With 60 Vbeta and 13 Jbeta primers, the PCR was carried out. Repertoires were generated with immunoSEQ multiplex PCR, while TCRdb's copy carries only in-frame clones and drops some. Here the sample table reports roughly 220,000 clones. Deletions cut 10 bases from V and 5 bases from J, with 20 bases between. The CDR3 sequence is 14 residues long. Germline V CDR1 and CDR2: MNHNS, SASEGT. Study results and limitations: The productive fraction for most TCR beta V segments was about 90% or about 30% in an earlier analysis. TCR beta chains associated with HLA were, in a later analysis, more clonally expanded than equally common others.

V and J are TRBV6-1 and TRBJ1-1; tentatively, D is TRBD1 (5 bases). Sequencing input: PBMCs. This receptor was taken from a girl aged 2 to 9 in good health and CMV-seropositive. The CDR3 coding sequence is TGTGCCACCAGGGATGGAGGATGGAGAACTGAAGCTTTCTTT. Translation: CATRDGGWRTEAFF.